A selection of T cell receptor beta chains follows, all from one sample in a study of cytomegalovirus exposure and HLA in healthy donors. Generated by immunoSEQ multiplex PCR, the TCRdb table keeps only in-frame clones and is missing some. The sample yields 85,000 to 100,000 clones, 64% seen once. Sequenced input: PBMCs. These TCRs come from a human donor in good health. CDR3s include the opening cysteine and the closing phenylalanine or tryptophan. The D gene is left open where the match is weak. Not every row has a clone size; where given, it reads once, few, many or a size class.

TRBJ2-5 . TRBV4-2 14 few TGTGCCAGCAGCCCGAGAGGTGCCGCGGAGACCCAGTACTTC CASSPRGAAETQYF
TRBJ1-6 . TRBV6-5 14 . TGTGCCAGACACAACAGATCTTATAATTCACCCCTCCACTTT CARHNRSYNSPLHF
TRBJ2-7 . TRBV19 14 . TGTGCCAGTAGTTCCTCAGGGTGGGCCTACGAGCAGTACTTC CASSSSGWAYEQYF
TRBJ2-7 . TRBV5-1 15 . TGCGCCAGCAGCTTGGGGTCGGGTCCGACCTACGAGCAGTACTTC CASSLGSGPTYEQYF
TRBJ2-1 . TRBV19 14 few TGTGCCAGTAGTATACAGGGAAGGTACAATGAGCAGTTCTTC CASSIQGRYNEQFF
TRBJ2-1 TRBD2 TRBV11-2 18 . TGTGCCAGCAGCCGAAATGGTGCTAGCGGGGGGGAAGACAATGAGCAGTTCTTC CASSRNGASGGEDNEQFF
TRBJ2-3 TRBD2 TRBV7-9 15 . TGTGCCAGCAGTCTCGACGGGGGGGGACTTCATACGCAGTATTTT CASSLDGGGLHTQYF
TRBJ1-1 . TRBV7-8 15 . TGTGCCAGCAGCTTAAGGCGGCCCCGGGGATCTGAAGCTTTCTTT CASSLRRPRGSEAFF
TRBJ1-4 . TRBV7-2 13 . TGTGCCAGCAGCACGGTCGGGAAGGATCAACTGTTTTTT CASSTVGKDQLFF
TRBJ2-7 . TRBV7-9 14 . TGTGCCAGCAGCGATCAGGGAAGGGGATACGAGCAGTACTTC CASSDQGRGYEQYF
TRBJ2-3 . TRBV7-9 16 . TGTGCCAGCAGCCCCGGACAGCAATATAGCACAGATACGCAGTATTTT CASSPGQQYSTDTQYF
TRBJ2-3 . TRBV5-5 16 . TGTGCCAGCAGCAAACCCAGGGATGCTAGCACAGATACGCAGTATTTT CASSKPRDASTDTQYF
TRBJ2-3 . TRBV19 14 . TGTGCCAGTAGTCTTGACAGGAGCACAGATACGCAGTATTTT CASSLDRSTDTQYF
TRBJ2-1 . TRBV10-1 16 . TGCGCCAGCAGCCGCTACTTAACAGGTCAGTACAATGGGCAGTTCTTC CASSRYLTGQYNGQFF
TRBJ2-5 . TRBV19 13 few TGTGCCAGTAGGACAGGCAACCAAGAGACCCAGTACTTC CASRTGNQETQYF
TRBJ2-6 . TRBV12-5 19 . TGTGCTAGTGGTTTGGCAGACCTGGGGGGAACCTCTGGGGCCAACGTCCTGACTTTC CASGLADLGGTSGANVLTF
TRBJ1-6 . TRBV30 12 . TGTGCGGAGGGGTGGAATAATTCACCCCTCCACTTT CAEGWNNSPLHF
TRBJ1-1 . TRBV6-5 14 . TGTGCCAGCAGTTACTCGAACAGGGACACTGAAGCTTTCTTT CASSYSNRDTEAFF
TRBJ2-7 . TRBV5-1 15 . TGCGCCAGCAGCTTGGCCCAGCGTGGCCCCTACGAGCAGTACTTC CASSLAQRGPYEQYF
TRBJ1-6 . TRBV18 16 few TGTGCCAGCTCACCCACAGGGAACTCCTATAATTCACCCCTCCACTTT CASSPTGNSYNSPLHF
TRBJ1-4 . TRBV14 17 . TGTGCCAGCAGCCAGGCCGGGACACTCGACTTTAATGAAAAACTGTTTTTT CASSQAGTLDFNEKLFF
TRBJ1-1 TRBD1 TRBV7-6 13 few TGTGCCAGCAGCTTAGGACAGGGCGCTGAAGCTTTCTTT CASSLGQGAEAFF
TRBJ2-7 . TRBV9 15 . TGTGCCAGCAGCGCAGAACAGGGCCCCCTAGCTTGGCAGTACTTC CASSAEQGPLAWQYF